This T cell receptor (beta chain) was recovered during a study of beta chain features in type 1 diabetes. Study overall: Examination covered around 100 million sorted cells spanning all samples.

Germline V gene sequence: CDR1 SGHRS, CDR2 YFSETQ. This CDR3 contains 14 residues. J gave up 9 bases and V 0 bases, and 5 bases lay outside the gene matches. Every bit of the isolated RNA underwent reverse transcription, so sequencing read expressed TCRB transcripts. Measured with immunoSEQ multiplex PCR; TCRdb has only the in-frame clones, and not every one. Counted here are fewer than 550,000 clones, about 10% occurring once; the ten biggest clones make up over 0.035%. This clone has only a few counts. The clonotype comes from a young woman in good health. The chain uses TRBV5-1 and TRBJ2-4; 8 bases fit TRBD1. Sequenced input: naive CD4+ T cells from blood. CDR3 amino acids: CASSLAGGPGIQYF. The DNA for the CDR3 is TGCGCCAGCAGCTTGGCAGGGGGCCCGGGCATTCAGTACTTC.